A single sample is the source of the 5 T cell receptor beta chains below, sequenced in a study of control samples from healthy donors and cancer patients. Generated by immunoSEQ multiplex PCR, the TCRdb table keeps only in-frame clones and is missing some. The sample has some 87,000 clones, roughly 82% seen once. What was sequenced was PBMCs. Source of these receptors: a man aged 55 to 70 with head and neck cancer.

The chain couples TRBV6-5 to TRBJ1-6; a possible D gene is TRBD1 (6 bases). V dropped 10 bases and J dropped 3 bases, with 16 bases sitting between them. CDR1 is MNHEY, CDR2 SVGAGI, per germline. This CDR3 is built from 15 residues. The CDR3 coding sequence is TGTGCCACCGTCGAAGGGGGGTTCTATAATTCACCCCTCCACTTT. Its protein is CATVEGGFYNSPLHF.

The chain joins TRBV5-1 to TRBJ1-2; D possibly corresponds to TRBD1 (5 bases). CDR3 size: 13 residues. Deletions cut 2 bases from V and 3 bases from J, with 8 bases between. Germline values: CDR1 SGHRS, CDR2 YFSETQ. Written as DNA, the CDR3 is TGCGCCAGCAGCTTTTTAGGGGACTATGGCTACACCTTC. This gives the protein CASSFLGDYGYTF.

For the CDR3, the DNA is TGTGCCAGCAGCGGGCTGGAGTATACGCAGTATTTT. Its protein is CASSGLEYTQYF. This chain joins TRBV2 and TRBJ2-3; D is uncertain. Trimming cost V 6 bases and J 7 bases, with 11 bases left between them. CDR1 and CDR2 (germline): SNHLY, FYNNEI. This CDR3 comprises 12 residues.

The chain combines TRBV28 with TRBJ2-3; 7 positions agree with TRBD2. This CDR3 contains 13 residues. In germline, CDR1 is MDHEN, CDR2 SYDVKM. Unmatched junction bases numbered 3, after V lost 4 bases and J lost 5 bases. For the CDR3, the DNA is TGTGCCAGCAGTTCCCCGGGGGGAGATACGCAGTATTTT. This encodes CASSSPGGDTQYF. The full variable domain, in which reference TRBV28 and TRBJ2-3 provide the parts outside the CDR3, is DVKVTQSSRYLVKRTGEKVFLECVQDMDHENMFWYRQDPGLGLRLIYFSYDVKMKEKGDIPEGYSVSREKKERFSLILESASTNQTSMYLCASSSPGGDTQYFGPGTRLTVL.

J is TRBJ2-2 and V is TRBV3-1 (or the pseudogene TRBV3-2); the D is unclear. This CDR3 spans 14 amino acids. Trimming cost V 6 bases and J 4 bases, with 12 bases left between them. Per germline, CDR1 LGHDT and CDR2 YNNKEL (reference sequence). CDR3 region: CASRRTGITGELFF. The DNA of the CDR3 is TGTGCCAGCAGGAGGACCGGAATCACCGGGGAGCTGTTTTTT.